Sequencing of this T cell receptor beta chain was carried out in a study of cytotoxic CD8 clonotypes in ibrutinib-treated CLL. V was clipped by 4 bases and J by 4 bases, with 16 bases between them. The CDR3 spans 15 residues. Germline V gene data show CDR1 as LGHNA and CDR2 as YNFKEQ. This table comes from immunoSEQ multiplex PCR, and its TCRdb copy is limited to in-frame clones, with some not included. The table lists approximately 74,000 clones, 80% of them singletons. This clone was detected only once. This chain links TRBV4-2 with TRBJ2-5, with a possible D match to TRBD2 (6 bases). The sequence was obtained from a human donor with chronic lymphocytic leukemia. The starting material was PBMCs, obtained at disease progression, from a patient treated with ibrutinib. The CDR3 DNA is TGTGCCAGCAGCCCGGAGGGCCCGGGGCTAGAGACCCAGTACTTC. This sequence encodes CASSPEGPGLETQYF.